The clone carrying this T cell receptor (beta chain) was found a few times. No antigen is known for it. The data derive from a study of T cells in Graves' hyperthyroidism and ophthalmopathy. Diagnosis rested on symptoms, serum thyroxine and TRAb, thyroid ultrasound, and orbital computed tomography. Trimming took 1 base from V and 2 from J, leaving 10 bases between them. Germline values: CDR1 DFQATT, CDR2 SNEGSKA (reference sequence). This CDR3 spans 14 amino acids. Using RNA transcripts as the source, TCR beta CDR3 regions were amplified. First-round RT-PCR of the TCR CDR3 relied on the HTBI primer set. TCRdb called the multiplex PCR reads again in MiXCR, with one record for every CDR3 protein. The table lists some 380,000 distinct CDR3 sequences, 13% of them singletons. Points from the study as a whole: Most expanded thyroid clonotypes above 0.001 recurred in blood.

J is TRBJ2-3 and V is TRBV20-1, with a tentative D call TRBD2 (5 bases). Sequencing was carried out using blood. The TCR comes from a man younger than 45 with Graves' hyperthyroidism that later progressed to Graves' ophthalmopathy. The CDR3 coding sequence is TGCAGTGCTAGAGGCGGGTCGAACACAGATACGCAGTATTTT. Translated, it gives CSARGGSNTDTQYF.